The subject of this entry is one TCR beta chain. The CDR3 consists of 18 residues. Germline V CDR1 and CDR2: MGHRA, YSYEKL. The J segment lost 4 bases and the V segment lost 1 base, leaving 5 bases of the junction unmatched. It was with 60 Vbeta and 13 Jbeta primers that the PCR ran. Sequencing used immunoSEQ multiplex PCR; TCRdb keeps in-frame clones, though not all of them. The sample table sets out 130,000 or so clones. This sample is drawn from a study of cytomegalovirus exposure and HLA in healthy donors. This receptor was taken from a woman aged 18-29 years in good health and CMV-seronegative. The genes are TRBV4-1 and TRBJ2-2; 14 nucleotides line up with TRBD2. The sequenced sample consisted of PBMCs. The CDR3: CASSQGLAGGPGTGELFF. The CDR3 DNA sequence: TGCGCCAGCAGCCAAGGACTAGCGGGAGGGCCGGGCACCGGGGAGCTGTTTTTT.